The TCR beta chain under discussion was sequenced for a study of human T cells and chemical hapten exposure. Overall study findings and caveats: It should be noted that donors had alopecia, so their immune response may differ from healthy people's.

As to this clonotype: Its cognate antigen is unknown.

TCRdb fed the RACE reads into MiXCR, producing one record per CDR3 protein. The sample has 70,000 to 75,000 distinct CDR3 sequences, approximately 35% seen once. Trimming removed 7 bases at V and 6 bases at J, with 12 bases between. The CDR3 runs 13 residues. Germline CDR1 and CDR2: MNHEY and SVGAGI. Sample time point: patch test 1, 2 weeks after DPC sensitization. The treatment: therapeutic diphenylcyclopropenone sensitization with weekly scalp DPC. The source was whole blood, collected in connection with sensitization to the hapten diphenylcyclopropenone (DPC). The chain couples TRBV6-5 to TRBJ2-2; D call uncertain. The source is a man aged 35-49 years with alopecia areata. Some clones in this sample may be carry-over from other donors' samples. The CDR3 DNA reads TGTGCCAGCATCGACTGGGATTCCGGGGAGCTGTTTTTT. Residues: CASIDWDSGELFF.